These 9 T cell receptor beta chains were all obtained from the same sample, sequenced in a study of blood T cells in healthy people across ages. Through a sample-barcoded 5' primer and a J-beta primer mix, a second PCR was run for roughly 6 to 12 cycles. Using its own MiXCR run on the 5' RACE reads, TCRdb lists one record per CDR3 protein. This table holds hundreds of thousands of distinct CDR3 sequences, 25% to 30% found once. Material: blood. The receptors were gathered from a woman of 80 years or more in good health.

Worth noting for this clonotype: Possible read error: a much larger clone is one base away. Here the CDR3 reads CATGLGQGPYNEQYF. The CDR3 DNA reads TGTGCCACCGGGTTGGGACAGGGGCCCTACAATGAGCAGTACTTC. The chain is built from TRBV15 and TRBJ2-1; 10 bases are shared with TRBD1. The J call is in doubt because the DNA end fits TRBJ2-7 better. This CDR3 is built from 15 residues. Germline V lookup: CDR1 LNHNV, CDR2 YYDKDF (reference sequence).

This clonotype was recorded a few times. The DNA for the CDR3 is TGTGCCAGCTCACCAGACAGGGGGCAGAACTATGGCTACACCTTC. This encodes CASSPDRGQNYGYTF. The chain has TRBV18 and TRBJ1-2, with 10 bases matching TRBD1. Germline CDR1 is KGHSH and CDR2 is LQKENI. V shed 2 bases, J shed 2 bases, and the junction held 2 bases outside the gene matches. CDR3 length: 15 residues.

This sequence joins TRBV12-3 or TRBV12-4 and TRBJ2-7, with 9 bases lining up with TRBD2. The CDR3 loop spans 15 amino acids. V was pared by 6 bases and J by 7 bases, with 13 bases of the junction left unmatched. The CDR3 is CASSTSSGASSEQYF. CDR3 bases: TGTGCCAGCAGCACGTCTAGCGGGGCCTCCTCTGAGCAGTACTTC.

This clonotype was picked up many times. V gene TRBV12-3 or TRBV12-4 combines with J gene TRBJ1-5; D might be TRBD1 (6 bases). The CDR3 is 15 residues long. Trimming shortened V by 6 bases and J by 5 bases, and 17 bases separated the two germline ends. The CDR3 loop reads CASSPGGGQDQPQHF. CDR3 DNA sequence: TGTGCCAGCAGCCCCGGTGGGGGGCAAGATCAGCCCCAGCATTTT.

This clonotype was seen repeatedly, ten times or more. The V and J genes are TRBV7-2 and TRBJ1-2, with D possibly being TRBD1 (5 bases). Germline CDR1 is SGHTA and CDR2 is FQGNSA. This CDR3 comprises 15 residues. The ends were cut back, 6 bases at V and 4 bases at J, with 18 bases in the middle. CDR3 bases: TGTGCCAGCAGGCCCTTGGTGGGGACTATCTATGGCTACACCTTC. This codes for CASRPLVGTIYGYTF.

This clonotype was counted at least ten times. The chain carries TRBV6-5 and TRBJ2-1, with 10 bases lining up with TRBD2. Trimming at V came to 7 bases and at J to 11 bases, leaving 5 bases not matched to a gene. CDR3 length: 12 residues. In germline, CDR1 is MNHEY, CDR2 SVGAGI. The DNA of the CDR3 is TGTGCCAGCAATGGAGCGGGGGGGAAGCAGTTCTTC. As protein: CASNGAGGKQFF.

Many counts were recorded for this clonotype. This chain joins TRBV18 and TRBJ2-7; D uncertain. CDR3 size: 14 residues. Germline values: CDR1 KGHSH, CDR2 LQKENI. Trimming pared 8 bases from V and 2 bases from J, leaving 16 bases between. The CDR3 DNA reads TGTGCCAGCAGCCCCCCCGGGCAGCCCTACGAGCAGTACTTC. It specifies CASSPPGQPYEQYF.

This sequence joins TRBV7-8 and TRBJ2-2; TRBD2 might be the D (6 bases). There are 15 residues in the CDR3. Trimming took 3 bases from V and 0 from J, leaving 8 bases between them. Germline lookup yields CDR1 SGHVS and CDR2 FQNEAQ. CDR3 coding DNA: TGTGCCAGCAGCTTCGGGGGATCGAACACCGGGGAGCTGTTTTTT. This gives the protein CASSFGGSNTGELFF. The whole variable domain, remainder taken from reference TRBV7-8 and TRBJ2-2, is GAGVSQSPRYKVAKRGQDVALRCDPISGHVSLFWYQQALGQGPEFLTYFQNEAQLDKSGLPSDRFFAERPEGSVSTLKIQRTQQEDSAVYLCASSFGGSNTGELFFGEGSRLTVL.

The V gene is TRBV30, the J gene TRBJ1-4; TRBD1 aligns across 9 bases. The CDR3 is 15 residues long. Unmatched junction bases numbered 7, after V lost 4 bases and J lost 4 bases. CDR1 is GTSNPN, CDR2 SVGIG, per germline (reference sequence). This CDR3 reads CAWTPGTGLNEKLFF. The CDR3 bases are TGTGCCTGGACCCCCGGGACAGGGCTTAATGAAAAACTGTTTTTT.